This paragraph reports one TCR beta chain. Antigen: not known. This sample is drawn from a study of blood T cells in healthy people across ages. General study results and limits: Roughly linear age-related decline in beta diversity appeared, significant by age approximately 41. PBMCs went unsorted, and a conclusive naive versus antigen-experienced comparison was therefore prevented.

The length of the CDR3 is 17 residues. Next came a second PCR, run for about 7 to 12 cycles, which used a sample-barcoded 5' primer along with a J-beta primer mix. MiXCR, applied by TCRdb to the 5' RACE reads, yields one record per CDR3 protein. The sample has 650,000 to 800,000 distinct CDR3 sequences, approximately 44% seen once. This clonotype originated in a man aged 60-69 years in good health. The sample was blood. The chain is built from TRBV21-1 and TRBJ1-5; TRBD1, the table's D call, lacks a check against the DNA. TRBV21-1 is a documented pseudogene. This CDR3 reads CASSKWGHLISNQPQHF. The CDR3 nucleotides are TGTGCCAGCAGCAAATGGGGACATTTGATTAGCAATCAGCCCCAGCATTTT.